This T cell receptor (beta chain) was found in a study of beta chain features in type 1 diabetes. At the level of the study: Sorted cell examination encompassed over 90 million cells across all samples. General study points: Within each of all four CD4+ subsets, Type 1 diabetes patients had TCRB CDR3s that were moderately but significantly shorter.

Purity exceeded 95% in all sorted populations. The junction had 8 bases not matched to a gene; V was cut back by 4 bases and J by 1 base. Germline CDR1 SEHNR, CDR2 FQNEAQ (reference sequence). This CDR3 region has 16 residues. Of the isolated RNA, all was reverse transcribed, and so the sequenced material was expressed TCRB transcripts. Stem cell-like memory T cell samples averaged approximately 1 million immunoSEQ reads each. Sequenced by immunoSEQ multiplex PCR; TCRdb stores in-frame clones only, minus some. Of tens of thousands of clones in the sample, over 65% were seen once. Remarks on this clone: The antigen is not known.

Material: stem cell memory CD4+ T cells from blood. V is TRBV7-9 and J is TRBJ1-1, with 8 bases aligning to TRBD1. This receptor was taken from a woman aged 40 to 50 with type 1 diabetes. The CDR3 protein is CASSWPTGVGNTEAFF. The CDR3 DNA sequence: TGTGCCAGCAGCTGGCCGACAGGGGTAGGGAACACTGAAGCTTTCTTT.